This entry is about one TCR beta chain. What antigen it recognizes has not been identified. The read is 3 residues too short to cover the CDR3 end, so that end is filled in from the germline J gene. These data originate in a study of T cells in women clearing cervical HPV infection (dated by TCRdb to the late 2010s). For the study in its entirety: The cases were 25 or so women with histologically confirmed HPV16-related CIN3 or worse, and 2 of these cases were invasive cancers. Blood from cases was collected at the visit at which the lesion was first identified, whereas blood from controls was collected once infection was no longer detected. In the parent cohort, some 9,900 women aged 18 or older were enrolled in Guanacaste, Costa Rica, during about 1993 to 1994 and then followed for less than 8 years. For cases, the median interval between lesion detection and blood sampling was about 140 days, with an interquartile range of roughly 85 to 220 days. Five blinded duplicates per group were added as quality controls, so that approximately 60 samples were obtained: around 50 participants and around 10 replicates. Cases and controls were matched on age within five years and on year of sample collection. Because only a few women had HLA typing data, the possibility that HLA type acted as a confounder could not be ruled out. This exploratory proof-of-principle case-control study, nested within the Guanacaste HPV Natural History Study in Costa Rica, compared TCR repertoires among women with different cervical HPV16 outcomes. Controls were 25 or so women whose single incident HPV16 infection cleared within 12 months without precancer or cancer developing. A median age of approximately 30 years was observed in cases versus roughly 40 in controls, and no significant differences in baseline characteristics were found. The investigation overall reported the following: The cross-sectional design could not show whether associations preceded infection or resulted from it; effector/memory subsets and HPV-specific T cells were not isolated. Because T-cell numbers per sample were unknown, differences in richness could reflect varying T-cell content rather than repertoire biology. By combining richness with V gene abundances, random forest classifiers separated cases from controls with an estimated AUC of under 0.85. Significantly higher TCR repertoire richness was observed in CIN3+ cases than in controls across sequencing depths, whereas no difference in evenness was found. Lower TRBV6-7 relative abundance was observed in cases than in controls (roughly 0.12% versus 0.15%; Bonferroni P = 0.0008).

V drops 3 bases and J drops 10 bases, leaving 16 bases in between. The CDR3 contains 15 residues, cysteine and phenylalanine counted. Sequencing covers 36 bases of the CDR3, shown here with the frame starting at base 1. Based on the germline V gene, the CDR1 and CDR2 sequences are SGHVS and FNYEAQ. Every participant had a single incident cervical HPV16 infection, and women with prevalent HPV16 infections were excluded. Cervical HPV DNA was detected with MY09/MY11 PCR, and genotyping was done by dot-blot hybridization. Roughly 15 mL of heparinized blood were centrifuged, and the buffy coat was aliquoted, frozen at -30°C, then stored at -80°C. QIAGEN kits were used to extract genomic DNA from the buffy coat specimens. TCR beta CDR3 regions were amplified by multiplex PCR from an average of about 1,100 ng genomic DNA per sample using the immunoSEQ assay. To correct primer bias, the assay used a complete synthetic TCR repertoire to set an amplification baseline. Amplicons were sequenced on the Illumina platform. The paper's data handling went like this. Sequences were error-corrected by clustering with frequency ratios and a modified nearest-neighbor algorithm, then analyzed in the immunoSEQ Analyzer with IMGT gene definitions. TCR richness and evenness were averaged over 20 rarefaction repeats at each rarefaction depth, excluding samples with fewer sequences than the depth. Relative abundances of V, D and J genes were compared between groups using Wilcoxon rank sum tests, with FDR correction applied. In the blinded duplicates, the intraclass correlation was around 96% for TCR richness and averaged 76.4% across approximately 60 gene segments. As stored in TCRdb, this immuneACCESS dataset retains in-frame rearrangements with V and J assigned. A fraction of the clones does not appear; measured against another copy, unresolved V genes explain less than half of the discrepancy, and the remainder lacks a known reason. The V and J calls and clone size come from that table; D and trimming were worked out from the DNA. The table for this sample records tens of thousands of clones. 3.7% of the sample lies in the top ten.

This sequence was found in a woman aged 18 to 75 with a cervical HPV16 infection that either progressed to CIN3+ or cleared (not recorded which). This receptor chain uses TRBV7-6 and TRBJ1-6; no D gene call is confident. The sample consisted of blood buffy coat. The CDR3 reads as follows: CASSLSRINASPLHF. Partial CDR3 DNA: TGTGCCAGCAGCTTGAGCCGCATAAATGCATCACCC.